This is a list of T cell receptor beta chains from one sample in a study of control samples from healthy donors and cancer patients. Data came from immunoSEQ multiplex PCR; TCRdb stores just in-frame clones and leaves some out. The sample lists 350,000 to 450,000 clones, 80% to 95% occurring once. The specimen was PBMCs. Receptors were obtained from a man aged 40-50 years with head and neck cancer. Both conserved end residues are part of each CDR3. D genes are given only for firm matches. Rows may omit the clone size; those that give it use once, few, many or a size class.

D,J,size,V,DNA,CDR3
-,TRBJ1-1,-,TRBV5-1,TGCGCCAGCAGCTTTCAGGGAACCAACACTGAAGCTTTCTTT,CASSFQGTNTEAFF
TRBD1,TRBJ2-7,once,TRBV19,TGTGCCAGTAGCGCGAGTGGGACAGGGTCCTACGAGCAGTACTTC,CASSASGTGSYEQYF
-,TRBJ2-5,-,TRBV7-9,TGTGCCAGCAGCCAAGAGACCCAGTACTTC,CASSQETQYF
TRBD2,TRBJ2-3,once,TRBV6-5,TGTGCCAGCAGTTCTAGCGGTACAACAGATACGCAGTATTTT,CASSSSGTTDTQYF
TRBD1,TRBJ1-2,once,TRBV27,TGTGCCAGCAGTCCCCTGGGACAGTTCTATGGCTACACCTTC,CASSPLGQFYGYTF
-,TRBJ1-1,-,TRBV7-3,TGTGCCAGCAGCTTCAGGGTGAACACTGAAGCTTTCTTT,CASSFRVNTEAFF
-,TRBJ2-5,-,TRBV5-1,TGCGCCAGCAGCTCAATGGACAGCCAAGAGACCCAGTACTTC,CASSSMDSQETQYF
-,TRBJ2-1,-,TRBV9,TGTGCCAGCAGCGTAGATATCGGGGTTTTAGGTGAGCAGTTCTTC,CASSVDIGVLGEQFF
TRBD1,TRBJ2-7,-,TRBV18,TGTGCCAGCTCACCAAACGGACAGGGGGCAATCGACGAGCAGTACTTC,CASSPNGQGAIDEQYF
-,TRBJ1-4,once,TRBV5-1,TGCGCCAGCAGCATAGGAGCATCGAATGAAAAACTGTTTTTT,CASSIGASNEKLFF
TRBD1,TRBJ2-1,-,TRBV7-3,TGTGCCAGCAGCGAAAACAGGGGGCGGGATGAGCAGTTCTTC,CASSENRGRDEQFF
-,TRBJ2-7,-,TRBV27,TGTGCCAGCAGTCTAGGCGACTTCTCCTACGAGCAGTACTTC,CASSLGDFSYEQYF
TRBD1,TRBJ1-1,-,TRBV30,TGTGCCTGGAGTCCCACCAGGGGGCCAAACACTGAAGCTTTCTTT,CAWSPTRGPNTEAFF
TRBD2,TRBJ2-1,-,TRBV19,TGTGCCAGTAGTATAAGGTTGACTAGCGGGAGAGATTACAATGAGCAGTTCTTC,CASSIRLTSGRDYNEQFF
TRBD1,TRBJ2-2,-,TRBV28,TGTGCCAGCAGTTCATCCCTCCGGACAGGGGGAAACACCGGGGAGCTGTTTTTT,CASSSSLRTGGNTGELFF
-,TRBJ2-3,-,TRBV14,TGTGCCAGCAGCCAAGATCTACGGGGCACAGATACGCAGTATTTT,CASSQDLRGTDTQYF
-,TRBJ2-2,once,TRBV27,TGTGCCAGCCGGGACTCCAACACCGGGGAGCTGTTTTTT,CASRDSNTGELFF
-,TRBJ1-4,-,TRBV4-1,TGCGCCAGCAGCCAAGTTCCGACTTTACAGGGAGGAACTAATGAAAAACTGTTTTTT,CASSQVPTLQGGTNEKLFF